The 19 T cell receptor beta chains reported below all come from one sample, sequenced in a study of beta chain features in type 1 diabetes. Sequenced material consisted of expressed TCRB transcripts (all of the isolated RNA was reverse transcribed). TCRdb's table, derived via immunoSEQ multiplex PCR, lists solely in-frame clones and lacks some. The sample has around 140,000 clones, around 9.3% seen once. The specimen sequenced was naive CD4+ T cells from blood. The receptor source for this set is a man younger than 35 in good health.

This clone was seen more than once but under ten times. The rearrangement uses TRBV7-9 and TRBJ2-3; the match to TRBD2 covers 11 bases. J lost 5 bases, V lost 5 bases, and 6 bases had no gene match. This CDR3 has 15 amino acids. Germline-derived CDR1 and CDR2 are SEHNR and FQNEAQ (reference sequence). This chain's CDR3 is CASSLSGGALDTQYF. The CDR3 nucleotides are TGTGCCAGCAGCCTTAGCGGGGGGGCCTTAGATACGCAGTATTTT.

The V gene is TRBV4-3, the J gene TRBJ2-3; 11 nucleotides match TRBD2. The CDR3 totals 17 residues. The germline V gene encodes CDR1 LGHNA and CDR2 YSLEER. V was clipped by 4 bases and J by 0 bases; unmatched bases: 6. The CDR3 spells CASSLRSGGGSTDTQYF. DNA for the CDR3: TGCGCCAGCAGCCTTCGTAGCGGGGGGGGGAGCACAGATACGCAGTATTTT.

This clone was detected ten times or more. This chain links TRBV7-9 with TRBJ1-3, with D hard to call. The V and J ends lost 6 bases and 2 bases respectively, with 11 bases between them. The germline V gene encodes CDR1 SEHNR and CDR2 FQNEAQ (reference sequence). The CDR3 consists of 14 residues. In DNA form, the CDR3 reads TGTGCCAGCAGTGTTGGAGTTACTGGAAACACCATATATTTT. Protein product: CASSVGVTGNTIYF. Combining the CDR3 with reference TRBV7-9 and TRBJ1-3 gives the whole variable domain DTGVSQNPRHKITKRGQNVTFRCDPISEHNRLYWYRQTLGQGPEFLTYFQNEAQLEKSRLLSDRFSAERPKGSFSTLEIQRTEQGDSAMYLCASSVGVTGNTIYFGEGSWLTVV.

This clone has more than one count but fewer than ten. The chain combines TRBV4-2 with TRBJ2-5; D is uncertain. The CDR3 is 16 amino acids. Germline loops: CDR1 LGHNA, CDR2 YNFKEQ. V lost 0 bases and J lost 5, with 16 bases in between. The CDR3 coding sequence is TGTGCCAGCAGCCAAGATCAGCGTGGCGTCCGGGAGACCCAGTACTTC. This gives the protein CASSQDQRGVRETQYF.

The chain joins TRBV6-4 to TRBJ2-1, with 9 positions matching TRBD1. The germline CDR1 and CDR2 sequences are MRHNA and SNTAGT. V lost 3 bases and J lost 5; bases outside the gene matches: 2. This CDR3 is built from 14 residues. CDR3 nucleotides: TGTGCCAGCAGTGAGGACAGGGGAGACAATGAGCAGTTCTTC. Translated: CASSEDRGDNEQFF.

This clone has just a few counts. The CDR3 loop is CAWRRGNTIYF. Here the CDR3 DNA reads TGTGCCTGGCGCAGGGGAAACACCATATATTTT. The J gene is TRBJ1-3, the V gene TRBV30; D is uncertain. Trimming took 5 bases from V and 4 from J, leaving 6 bases between them. The CDR3 runs 11 residues. In germline, CDR1 is GTSNPN, CDR2 SVGIG (reference sequence). Full variable domain (rest looked up from reference TRBV30 and TRBJ1-3): SQTIHQWPATLVQPVGSPLSLECTVEGTSNPNLYWYRQAAGRGLQLLFYSVGIGQISSEVPQNLSASRPQDRQFILSSKKLLLSDSGFYLCAWRRGNTIYFGEGSWLTVV.

This clone has just a few counts. The V and J genes are TRBV7-6 and TRBJ2-1; 7 nucleotides line up with TRBD2. The V gene's germline CDR1 is SGHVS and CDR2 FNYEAQ. This CDR3 region has 15 residues. The trim removed 4 bases at V and 6 bases at J, leaving 9 bases unmatched. The CDR3 spells CASSYGTTGSNEQFF. Here the CDR3 DNA reads TGTGCCAGCAGCTATGGGACTACAGGAAGCAATGAGCAGTTCTTC.

This clone has only a few counts. The rearrangement joins TRBV7-9 to TRBJ2-7, with TRBD1 as a possible D gene (5 bases). This CDR3 contains 11 residues. Germline V gives CDR1 SEHNR, CDR2 FQNEAQ (reference sequence). Trimming removed 7 bases from V and 4 bases from J, with 8 bases in between. The CDR3 region has the DNA TGTGCCAGCACCCAGGGATACGAGCAGTACTTC. Translating gives CASTQGYEQYF.

The sample holds a few counts of this clone. DNA of the CDR3: TGTGCCTGGAATCCAGAAAACACCGGGGAGCTGTTTTTT. Protein: CAWNPENTGELFF. The V and J genes are TRBV30 and TRBJ2-2; D call uncertain. Trimming shortened V by 4 bases and J by 2 bases, and 8 bases separated the two germline ends. CDR3 length: 13 amino acids. Germline V lookup: CDR1 GTSNPN, CDR2 SVGIG (reference sequence).

This chain joins TRBV6-4 and TRBJ2-2; 10 bases map to TRBD1. The CDR3 is 15 amino acids. V was clipped by 6 bases and J by 4 bases; unmatched bases: 5. CDR1 and CDR2 from the germline V gene are MRHNA and SNTAGT. In nucleotides, the CDR3 is TGTGCCAGCAGCCCGGGACAGGGGATCACCGGGGAGCTGTTTTTT. Protein: CASSPGQGITGELFF.

This chain joins TRBV6-5 and TRBJ1-6; D is perhaps TRBD1 (5 bases). The V end lost 2 bases, the J end lost 8 bases, and 13 bases lay between the germline ends. CDR1 is MNHEY, CDR2 SVGAGI, per germline. There are 15 residues in the CDR3. CDR3: CASSYGGVMDSPLHF. In nucleotides, the CDR3 is TGTGCCAGCAGTTACGGGGGGGTTATGGATTCACCCCTCCACTTT.

This clone was seen more than once but under ten times. This chain joins TRBV20-1 and TRBJ2-3; possible D gene TRBD2, 6 bases. The CDR3 is made up of 11 amino acids. CDR1 and CDR2 (germline): DFQATT, SNEGSKA (reference sequence). V lost 5 bases to trimming and J lost 6 bases, with 9 bases between them. CDR3 amino acids: CSAGREDTQYF. CDR3 nucleotide sequence: TGCAGTGCTGGACGGGAGGATACGCAGTATTTT.

The rearrangement uses TRBV11-2 and TRBJ1-2, with TRBD1 as a possible D gene (6 bases). V shed 0 bases and J shed 4 bases, with 15 bases lying between them. The CDR3 spans 16 residues. CDR1 is SGHAT and CDR2 is FQNNGV in the germline V gene. The CDR3 is CASSLEGHQRGYGYTF. The DNA of the CDR3 is TGTGCCAGCAGCTTAGAGGGACACCAACGCGGCTATGGCTACACCTTC. The whole variable domain, filled in from reference TRBV11-2 and TRBJ1-2, reads EAGVAQSPRYKIIEKRQSVAFWCNPISGHATLYWYQQILGQGPKLLIQFQNNGVVDDSQLPKDRFSAERLKGVDSTLKIQPAKLEDSAVYLCASSLEGHQRGYGYTFGSGTRLTVV.

This rearrangement joins TRBV18 to TRBJ2-3, with 10 bases lining up with TRBD2. This CDR3 is built from 15 residues. Germline lookup yields CDR1 KGHSH and CDR2 LQKENI. The V and J ends lost 6 bases and 2 bases, in that order; junction bases with no gene match: 5. The CDR3 loop reads CASSRSGGDTDTQYF. CDR3 sequence (DNA): TGTGCCAGCTCCCGGAGCGGGGGGGACACAGATACGCAGTATTTT.

The chain recombines TRBV2 with TRBJ2-1; D remains ambiguous. Trimming took off 1 base at V and 2 bases at J, with 3 bases between the two ends. This CDR3 has 13 residues. Germline V gives CDR1 SNHLY, CDR2 FYNNEI. The CDR3 sequence: CASSEGTYNEQFF. In DNA, the CDR3 is TGTGCCAGCAGTGAAGGTACCTACAATGAGCAGTTCTTC.

The chain's CDR3 is CASSSPGVSTDTQYF. CDR3 bases: TGTGCCAGCAGCTCTCCGGGGGTTAGCACAGATACGCAGTATTTT. The chain links TRBV7-9 to TRBJ2-3; perhaps TRBD2 as D (6 bases). Germline V gene sequence: CDR1 SEHNR, CDR2 FQNEAQ (reference sequence). This CDR3 has 15 residues. V dropped 4 bases and J dropped 0 bases, with 11 bases sitting between them.

This clone was observed a handful of times. V and J are TRBV7-2 and TRBJ2-1, with 7 bases lining up with TRBD2. V shed 6 bases and J 6 bases; nucleotides not matched to a gene: 11. The CDR3 sequence is 15 residues long. Germline assignment: CDR1 SGHTA and CDR2 FQGNSA. CDR3 protein: CASRTTGGGSNEQFF. The CDR3 DNA is TGTGCCAGCAGAACCACTGGGGGGGGGTCCAATGAGCAGTTCTTC.

The chain joins TRBV28 to TRBJ2-1; 9 positions agree with TRBD1. The CDR3 spans 12 residues. The germline V gene has CDR1 MDHEN and CDR2 SYDVKM. The J segment lost 12 bases and the V segment lost 6 bases, leaving 6 bases of the junction unmatched. This CDR3 reads CASSLQGARQFF. In DNA, the CDR3 is TGTGCCAGCAGCCTACAGGGGGCGAGGCAGTTCTTC.

There are a few counts of this clone. The genes are TRBV9 and TRBJ1-2, with unresolved D. Trimming pared 4 bases from V and 8 bases from J, leaving 15 bases between. CDR3 length: 13 residues. The germline gives CDR1 SGDLS, CDR2 YYNGEE. The CDR3 DNA reads as TGTGCCAGCAGCCTGTCAGACTTGTGGGGCTACACCTTC. Its protein product is CASSLSDLWGYTF.